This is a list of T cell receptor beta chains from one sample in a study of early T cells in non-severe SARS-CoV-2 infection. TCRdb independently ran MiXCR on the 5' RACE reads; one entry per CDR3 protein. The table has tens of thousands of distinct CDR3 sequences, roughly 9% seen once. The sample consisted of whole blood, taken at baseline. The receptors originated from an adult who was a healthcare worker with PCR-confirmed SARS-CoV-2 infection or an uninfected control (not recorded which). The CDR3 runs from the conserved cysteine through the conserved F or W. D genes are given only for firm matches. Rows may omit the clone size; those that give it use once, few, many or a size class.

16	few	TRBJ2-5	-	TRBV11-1	CASSWTGYLMQETQYF	TGTGCCAGCAGCTGGACTGGGTATTTGATGCAAGAGACCCAGTACTTC
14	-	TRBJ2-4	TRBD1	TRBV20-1	CSASPGTGKNIQYF	TGCAGTGCTAGCCCCGGGACAGGGAAAAACATTCAGTACTTC
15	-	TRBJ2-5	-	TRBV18	CASSQFRGDQETQYF	TGTGCCAGCTCACAATTCAGGGGAGACCAAGAGACCCAGTACTTC
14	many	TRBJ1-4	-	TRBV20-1	CSARFGQGGEKLFF	TGCAGTGCTAGGTTCGGTCAGGGAGGAGAAAAACTGTTTTTT
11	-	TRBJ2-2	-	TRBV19	CASSTTGRMFF	TGTGCCAGTAGTACGACAGGGAGGATGTTTTTT
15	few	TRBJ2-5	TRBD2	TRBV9	CASSEGTSEAETQYF	TGTGCCAGCAGCGAAGGGACTAGCGAGGCAGAGACCCAGTACTTC
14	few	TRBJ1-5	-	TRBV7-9	CASSYDSSNQPQHF	TGTGCCAGCAGCTACGACAGTAGCAATCAGCCCCAGCATTTT
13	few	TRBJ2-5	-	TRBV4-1	CASSQALWETQYF	TGCGCCAGCAGCCAGGCCCTTTGGGAGACCCAGTACTTC
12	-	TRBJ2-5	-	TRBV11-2	CASSQRGETQYF	TGTGCCAGCAGCCAAAGGGGAGAGACCCAGTACTTC
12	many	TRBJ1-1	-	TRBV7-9	CASSYPTPGAFF	TGTGCCAGCAGCTACCCGACGCCTGGGGCTTTCTTT
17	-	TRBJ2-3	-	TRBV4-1	CASSQEAGSSQGDTQYF	TGCGCCAGCAGCCAAGAAGCGGGGAGCTCCCAGGGGGATACGCAGTATTTT
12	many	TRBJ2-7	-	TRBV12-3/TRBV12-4	CASRGVGREQYF	TGTGCCAGCAGGGGGGTGGGTCGAGAGCAGTACTTC
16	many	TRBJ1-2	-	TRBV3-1	CASSPAGPGNSYGYTF	TGTGCCAGCAGCCCTGCGGGGCCCGGTAACTCCTATGGCTACACCTTC
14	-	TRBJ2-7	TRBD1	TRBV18	CASSPSTGSGEQYF	TGTGCCAGCTCACCCTCGACAGGGTCCGGGGAGCAGTACTTC
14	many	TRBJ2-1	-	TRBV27	CASSLSRAGNEQFF	TGTGCCAGCAGTTTAAGCAGGGCGGGGAATGAGCAGTTCTTC
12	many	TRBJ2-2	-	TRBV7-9	CASTQHTGELFF	TGTGCCAGCACGCAGCACACCGGGGAGCTGTTTTTT
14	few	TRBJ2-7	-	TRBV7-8	CASSFRGRAYEQYF	TGTGCCAGCAGCTTCAGGGGCAGAGCTTACGAGCAGTACTTC
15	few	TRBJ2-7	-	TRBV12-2	CASRFRTGGLYEQYF	TGTGCAAGTCGCTTCCGGACAGGGGGCCTGTACGAGCAGTACTTC
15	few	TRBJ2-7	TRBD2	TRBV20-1	CSASPPGREGYEQYF	TGCAGTGCTAGCCCGCCTGGGCGGGAGGGCTACGAGCAGTACTTC
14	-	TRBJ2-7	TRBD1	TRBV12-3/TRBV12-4	CASRGQGVSYEQYF	TGTGCCAGCAGGGGACAGGGGGTCTCCTACGAGCAGTACTTC
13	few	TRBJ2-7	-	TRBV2	CASAGTNSYEQYF	TGTGCCAGCGCCGGGACAAACTCCTACGAGCAGTACTTC
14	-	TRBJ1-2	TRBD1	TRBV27	CASSLYGTGGSYTF	TGTGCCAGCAGTTTATACGGGACAGGGGGATCCTACACCTTC
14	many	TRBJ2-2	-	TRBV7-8	CASTGEANTGELFF	TGTGCCAGCACGGGGGAGGCGAACACCGGGGAGCTGTTTTTT
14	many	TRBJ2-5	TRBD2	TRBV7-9	CACGTSGIQETQYF	TGTGCTTGCGGGACTAGCGGGATTCAAGAGACCCAGTACTTC
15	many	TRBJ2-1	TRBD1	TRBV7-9	CASSVTGGVFDEQFF	TGTGCCAGCAGCGTGACAGGGGGAGTTTTTGATGAGCAGTTCTTC
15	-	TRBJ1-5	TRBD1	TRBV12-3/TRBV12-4	CASSFSDRGYQPQHF	TGTGCCAGCAGTTTCTCGGACAGGGGCTATCAGCCCCAGCATTTT
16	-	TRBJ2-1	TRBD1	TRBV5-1	CASTPFQGASGNEQFF	TGCGCCAGCACTCCATTCCAGGGGGCATCGGGAAATGAGCAGTTCTTC
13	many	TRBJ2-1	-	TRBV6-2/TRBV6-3	CASSWYMEGEQFF	TGTGCCAGCAGCTGGTATATGGAGGGTGAGCAGTTCTTC
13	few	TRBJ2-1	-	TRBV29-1	CSAEGGGVHEQFF	TGCAGCGCCGAAGGTGGCGGTGTCCATGAGCAGTTCTTC
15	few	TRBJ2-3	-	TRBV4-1	CASSLVASSTDTQYF	TGCGCCAGCAGCCTAGTGGCTTCTAGCACAGATACGCAGTATTTT
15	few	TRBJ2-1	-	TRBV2	CASRPTGVWDNEQFF	TGTGCCAGCAGGCCGACTGGGGTTTGGGACAATGAGCAGTTCTTC